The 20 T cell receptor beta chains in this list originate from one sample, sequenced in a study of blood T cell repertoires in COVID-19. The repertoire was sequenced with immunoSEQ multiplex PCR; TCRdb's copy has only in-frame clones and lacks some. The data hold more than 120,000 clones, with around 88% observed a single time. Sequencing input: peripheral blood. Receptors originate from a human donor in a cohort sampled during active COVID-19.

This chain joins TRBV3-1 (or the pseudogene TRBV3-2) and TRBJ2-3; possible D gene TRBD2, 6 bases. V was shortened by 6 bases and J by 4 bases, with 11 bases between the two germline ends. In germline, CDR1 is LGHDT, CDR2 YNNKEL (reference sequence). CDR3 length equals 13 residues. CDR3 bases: TGTGCCAGCAGTCAGACTAGTGCAGATACGCAGTATTTT. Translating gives CASSQTSADTQYF.

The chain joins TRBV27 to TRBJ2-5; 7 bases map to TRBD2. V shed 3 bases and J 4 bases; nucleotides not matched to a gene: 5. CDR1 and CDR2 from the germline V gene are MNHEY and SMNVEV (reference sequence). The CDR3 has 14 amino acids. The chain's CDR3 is CASSFRGDRETQYF. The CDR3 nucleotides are TGTGCCAGCAGTTTCCGGGGGGATCGAGAGACCCAGTACTTC.

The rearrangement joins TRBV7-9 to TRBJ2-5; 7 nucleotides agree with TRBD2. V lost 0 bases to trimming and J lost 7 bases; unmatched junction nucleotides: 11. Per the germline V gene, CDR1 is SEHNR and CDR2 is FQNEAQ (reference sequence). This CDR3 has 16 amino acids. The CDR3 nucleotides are TGTGCCAGCAGCTTAGCAGGCAGCGGGGCCTGGGGGACCCAGTACTTC. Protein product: CASSLAGSGAWGTQYF.

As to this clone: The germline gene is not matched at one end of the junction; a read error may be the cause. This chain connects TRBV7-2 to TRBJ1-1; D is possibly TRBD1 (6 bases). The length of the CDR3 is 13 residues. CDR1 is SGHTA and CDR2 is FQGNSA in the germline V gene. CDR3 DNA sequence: TGTGCCAGCACCTTAGGCAGGGGCACTGAAGCTTTCTTT. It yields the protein CASTLGRGTEAFF.

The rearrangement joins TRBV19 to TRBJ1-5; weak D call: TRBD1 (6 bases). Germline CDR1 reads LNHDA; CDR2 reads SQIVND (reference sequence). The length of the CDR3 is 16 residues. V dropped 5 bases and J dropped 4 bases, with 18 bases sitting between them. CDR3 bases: TGTGCCAGTAGTGAGCTCCAGGGGAGTGGAAATCAGCCCCAGCATTTT. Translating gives CASSELQGSGNQPQHF.

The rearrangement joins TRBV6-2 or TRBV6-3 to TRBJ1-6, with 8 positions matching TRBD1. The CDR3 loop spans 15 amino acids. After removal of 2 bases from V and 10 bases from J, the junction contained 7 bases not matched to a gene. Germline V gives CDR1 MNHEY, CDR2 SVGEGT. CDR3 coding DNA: TGTGCCAGCAGTTACGGGACAGGTTTAAGCTCACCCCTCCACTTT. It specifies CASSYGTGLSSPLHF.

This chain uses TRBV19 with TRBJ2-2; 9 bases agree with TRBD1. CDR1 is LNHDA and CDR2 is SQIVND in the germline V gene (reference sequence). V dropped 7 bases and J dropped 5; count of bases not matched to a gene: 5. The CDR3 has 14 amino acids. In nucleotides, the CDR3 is TGTGCCAGTAAGCGGACAGGGGATACCGGGGAGCTGTTTTTT. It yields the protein CASKRTGDTGELFF.

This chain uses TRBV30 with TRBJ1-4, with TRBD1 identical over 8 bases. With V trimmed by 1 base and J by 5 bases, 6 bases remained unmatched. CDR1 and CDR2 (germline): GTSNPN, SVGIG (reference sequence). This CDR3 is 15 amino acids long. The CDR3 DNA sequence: TGTGCCTGGAGTGCGGGACAGGTTGCAAATGAAAAACTGTTTTTT. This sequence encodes CAWSAGQVANEKLFF.

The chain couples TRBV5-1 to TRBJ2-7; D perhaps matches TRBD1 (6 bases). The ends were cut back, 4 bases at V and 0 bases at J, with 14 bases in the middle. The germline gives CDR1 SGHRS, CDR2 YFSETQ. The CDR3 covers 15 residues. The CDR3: CASSLERGSSYEQYF. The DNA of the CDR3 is TGCGCCAGCAGCCTCGAGAGGGGGAGCTCCTACGAGCAGTACTTC.

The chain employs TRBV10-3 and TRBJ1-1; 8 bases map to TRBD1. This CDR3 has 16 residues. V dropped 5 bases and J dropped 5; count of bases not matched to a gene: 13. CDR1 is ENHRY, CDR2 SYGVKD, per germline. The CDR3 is CAISSRETGAGTEAFF. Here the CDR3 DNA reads TGTGCCATCAGTTCAAGGGAGACAGGGGCGGGGACTGAAGCTTTCTTT.

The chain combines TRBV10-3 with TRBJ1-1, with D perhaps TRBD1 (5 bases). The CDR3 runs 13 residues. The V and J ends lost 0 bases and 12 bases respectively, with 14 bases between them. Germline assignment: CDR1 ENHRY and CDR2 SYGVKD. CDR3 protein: CAISESSGQGTFF. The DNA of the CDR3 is TGTGCCATCAGTGAGTCGTCTGGGCAGGGAACTTTCTTT.

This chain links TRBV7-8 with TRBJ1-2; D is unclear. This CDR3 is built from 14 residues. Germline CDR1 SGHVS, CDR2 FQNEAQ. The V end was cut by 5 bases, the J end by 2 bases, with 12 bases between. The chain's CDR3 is CASSLSLLNYGYTF. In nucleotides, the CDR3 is TGTGCCAGCAGCCTTAGCCTGCTAAACTATGGCTACACCTTC.

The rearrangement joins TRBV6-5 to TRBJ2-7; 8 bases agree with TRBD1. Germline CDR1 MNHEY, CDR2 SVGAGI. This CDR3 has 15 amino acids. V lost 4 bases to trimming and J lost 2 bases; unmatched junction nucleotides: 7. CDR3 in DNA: TGTGCCAGCAGTTTACCGGGACAGGACCCCTACGAGCAGTACTTC. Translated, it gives CASSLPGQDPYEQYF.

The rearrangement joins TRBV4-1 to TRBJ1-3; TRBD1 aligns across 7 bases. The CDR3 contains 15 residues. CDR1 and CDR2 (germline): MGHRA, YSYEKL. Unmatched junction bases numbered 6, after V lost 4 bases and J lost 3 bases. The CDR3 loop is CASSRNRGDGNTIYF. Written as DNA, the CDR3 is TGCGCCAGCAGCCGCAACAGGGGCGATGGAAACACCATATATTTT.

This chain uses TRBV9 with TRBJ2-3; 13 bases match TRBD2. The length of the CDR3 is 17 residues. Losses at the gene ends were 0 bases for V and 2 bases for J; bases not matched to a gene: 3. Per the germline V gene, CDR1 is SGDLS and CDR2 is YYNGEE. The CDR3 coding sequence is TGTGCCAGCAGCGTAGGACTAGCGGGGGGTCTCACAGATACGCAGTATTTT. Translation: CASSVGLAGGLTDTQYF.

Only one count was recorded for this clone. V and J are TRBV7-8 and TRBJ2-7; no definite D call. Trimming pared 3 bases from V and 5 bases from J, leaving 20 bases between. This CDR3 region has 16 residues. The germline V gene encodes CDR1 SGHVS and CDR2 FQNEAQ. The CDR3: CASSFSTPRRINEQYF. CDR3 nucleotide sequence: TGTGCCAGCAGCTTTTCTACCCCCCGGCGGATCAACGAGCAGTACTTC.

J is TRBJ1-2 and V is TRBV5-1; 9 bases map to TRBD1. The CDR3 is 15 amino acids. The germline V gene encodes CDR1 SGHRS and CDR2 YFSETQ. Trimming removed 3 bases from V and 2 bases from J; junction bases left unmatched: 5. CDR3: CASSSGQGTNYGYTF. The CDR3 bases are TGCGCCAGCAGCTCCGGACAGGGGACGAACTATGGCTACACCTTC.

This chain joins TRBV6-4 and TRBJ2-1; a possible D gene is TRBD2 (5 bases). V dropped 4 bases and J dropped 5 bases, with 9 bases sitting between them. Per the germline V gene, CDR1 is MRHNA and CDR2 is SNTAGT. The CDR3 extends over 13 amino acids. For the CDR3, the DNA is TGTGCCAGCAGTGGGGCCGGGAACAATGAGCAGTTCTTC. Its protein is CASSGAGNNEQFF.

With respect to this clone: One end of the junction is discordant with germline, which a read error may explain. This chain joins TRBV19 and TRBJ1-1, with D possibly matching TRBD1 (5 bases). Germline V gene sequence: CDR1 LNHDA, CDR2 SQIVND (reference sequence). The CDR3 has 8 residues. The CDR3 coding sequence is TGTGCCAGTAGTAGGGGCCTATTT. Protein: CASSRGLF.

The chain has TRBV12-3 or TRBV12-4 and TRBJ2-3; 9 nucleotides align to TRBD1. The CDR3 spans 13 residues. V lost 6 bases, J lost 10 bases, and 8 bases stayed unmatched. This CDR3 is CASRDSDRGAQYF. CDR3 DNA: TGTGCCAGCAGAGATTCGGACAGGGGCGCGCAGTATTTT.